Detailed here is one TCR beta chain. This sample was taken from a study of blood T cell repertoires in COVID-19. The germline V gene has CDR1 SNHLY and CDR2 FYNNEI. This CDR3 has 14 amino acids. Between the trimmed V and J ends, which lost 11 bases and 6 bases, there was a span of 23 bases. Sequenced by immunoSEQ multiplex PCR; TCRdb stores in-frame clones only, minus some. The sample lists some 270,000 clones; approximately 88% were seen once. The genes are TRBV2 and TRBJ2-7; maybe TRBD2 (5 bases). Material for sequencing was peripheral blood. The clonotype originates from a man aged 50 or older with acute or convalescent COVID-19. CDR3 loop: CACITGINETEQYF. In DNA, the CDR3 is TGTGCCTGCATTACCGGGATAAATGAAACCGAGCAGTACTTC.